This TCR beta chain was observed in a study of T cell responses to AZD1222 COVID-19 vaccine. The overall study: Both about-4-week and about-12-week second-dose recipients were combined. The study, taken as a whole, reports: Among the donors, most were white British and more were female, and clonal diversity was possibly underestimated. There were vaccine-associated CD4 TCRs across spike, dominant at 160-218 and 743-854. Of spike-specific TCRs, nearly half reportedly target regions left unmutated in variants.

Profiled with immunoSEQ multiplex PCR; TCRdb holds only in-frame clones, not every one. The data show more than 85,000 clones, 88% seen once. In germline, CDR1 is LNHDA, CDR2 SQIVND (reference sequence). This CDR3 spans 12 amino acids. The germline V and J ends were trimmed by 9 bases and 8 bases, with 16 bases remaining between them. Comments on this clone: Its antigen remains unknown.

The V gene is TRBV19, the J gene TRBJ1-1; the D is unclear. The material sequenced was peripheral blood, taken on day 0 of AZD1222 vaccination. This receptor was identified in an adult in good health. CDR3 in DNA: TGTGCCAGGGCCAGCATGTCGGCCGAAGCTTTCTTT. The encoded protein is CARASMSAEAFF.